The 30 T cell receptor gamma chains presented below share a single source sample, sequenced in a study of γδ T cells in repeated Plasmodium falciparum infection. Gammadelta T cells were flow-sorted from PBMC into Vgamma9/Vdelta2+ and Vdelta2-negative populations for bulk analysis. TCRdb redid the clone calls on the multiplex PCR reads with CATT. This sample has 20,000 to 30,000 gamma-chain clones, with around 3% found just once. Material: gamma-delta T cells from blood. Receptors originate from a pool of human donors (malaria-infected and uninfected, not separated).

As to this clone: The protein that TCRdb holds for this DNA derives from a much larger clone and differs from the translated DNA at residue 9, which likely indicates a read error; the protein shown here is translated from the DNA. The V and J genes are TRGV8 and TRGJ1 or TRGJ2. As TCRdb names no J gene, one was assigned here on the basis of a DNA match to germline. Trimming cost V 0 bases and J 9 bases; bases outside gene matches: 8. CDR3 length: 13 residues. Germline CDR1 and CDR2: VENAVY and YDSYNSRV. CDR3 residues: CATWDRRDFKKLF. The CDR3 coding sequence is TGTGCCACCTGGGATAGGCGTGATTTTAAGAAACTCTTT.

The table lists this clone with a few counts. The protein in TCRdb stems from a much larger clone and differs at residue 10 from this DNA's translation, likely a read error; here the protein is translated from the DNA. The rearrangement uses TRGV9 and TRGJ1 or TRGJ2. No J segment appears in TCRdb, so it was assigned here by matching the sequence to germline. Germline V CDR1 and CDR2: GITISATS, ISYDGTV (reference sequence). This CDR3 is 13 amino acids long. The CDR3 bases are TGTGCCTTGTGGGAAGGAAATTATTATAGGAAACTCTTT. It yields the protein CALWEGNYYRKLF.

By share, this clone counts as medium-sized (0.01 to 0.1%). Different DNA sequences within this sample yield the same CDR3. This chain joins TRGV4 and TRGJ1 or TRGJ2. CDR3 length equals 15 residues. Trimming removed 3 bases from V and 5 bases from J; junction bases left unmatched: 13. The germline V gene has CDR1 EGSTGY and CDR2 YDSYTSSV. CDR3: CATWDYAAGDYKKLF. In DNA form, the CDR3 reads TGTGCCACCTGGGATTACGCCGCCGGGGATTATAAGAAACTCTTT.

This clone was recorded a few times. TCRdb's protein for this DNA is that of a much larger clone and differs from the translation at residue 3, likely a read error; the protein shown is the DNA translation. The CDR3 DNA follows: TGTGCCACGGAGTTGGGCAAAAAAATCAAGGTATTT. Translation gives CATELGKKIKVF. This chain connects TRGV9 to TRGJP. The J gene is absent in TCRdb and was assigned here via DNA matching to germline. V was clipped by 12 bases and J by 7 bases; unmatched bases: 3. Germline assignment: CDR1 GITISATS and CDR2 ISYDGTV (reference sequence). The CDR3 is 12 residues long.

At least ten counts were recorded for this clone. This sample also contains other DNA sequences that code for the same CDR3. CDR3 bases: TGTGCCACCTGGGAATTGTCTTATAAGAAACTCTTT. Translation: CATWELSYKKLF. The V gene is TRGV4, the J gene TRGJ1 or TRGJ2. V lost 4 bases and J lost 6; bases outside the gene matches: 6. CDR3 length: 12 residues. Looked up from germline, CDR1 is EGSTGY and CDR2 is YDSYTSSV.

The chain has TRGV9 and TRGJ1 or TRGJ2. TCRdb offers no J gene call, so here the DNA was matched to germline to obtain one. Germline V gives CDR1 GITISATS, CDR2 ISYDGTV (reference sequence). The CDR3 has 16 amino acids. Losses at the gene ends were 3 bases for V and 3 bases for J; bases not matched to a gene: 14. The CDR3 is CALWESTCRGYYKKLF. In DNA form, the CDR3 reads TGTGCCTTGTGGGAGTCCACGTGCAGGGGTTATTATAAGAAACTCTTT.

Notes on this clone: A read error likely explains this, since a far larger clone differs by one base. The same CDR3 is also encoded by other DNA sequences in this sample. The rearrangement links TRGV9 to TRGJ1 or TRGJ2. TCRdb records no J gene; here it was assigned by comparing the DNA to germline. The CDR3 runs to 10 residues. Per the germline V gene, CDR1 is GITISATS and CDR2 is ISYDGTV (reference sequence). The CDR3 loop is CALWEDKKLF. The CDR3 DNA reads as TGTGCCTTATGGGAGGATAAGAAACTCTTT.

This clone was seen a few times. TCRdb lists the protein of a much larger clone for this DNA, which differs at residue 4, so this is likely a read error; the protein given here is translated from the DNA itself. This sequence joins TRGV9 and TRGJ1 or TRGJ2. The J gene was missing in TCRdb and was found by matching the end of the DNA to germline. Germline CDR1 reads GITISATS; CDR2 reads ISYDGTV (reference sequence). There are 14 residues in the CDR3. The CDR3 coding sequence is TGTGCCTTGCGGGAGGTGCATCTTGATTATAAGAAACTCTTT. Protein product: CALREVHLDYKKLF.

Of note for this clone: This sequence is one base from a far larger clone and is likely a read error. This same CDR3 is encoded by further DNA sequences in the sample. V gene TRGV9 combines with J gene TRGJ1 or TRGJ2. The J gene, not given by TCRdb, was assigned here from a germline match of the nucleotide sequence. V was clipped by 5 bases and J by 7 bases; unmatched bases: 11. The CDR3 consists of 13 residues. Germline CDR1 and CDR2: GITISATS and ISYDGTV (reference sequence). CDR3 in amino acids: CALWGKSYYKKLF. In nucleotides, the CDR3 is TGTGCCTTGTGGGGAAAGAGTTACTATAAGAAACTCTTT.

Notes on this clone: A far larger clone is only one base removed, so a read error is likely. Additional DNA sequences in this sample encode the identical CDR3. V gene TRGV4 combines with J gene TRGJP2. TCRdb gives no J gene; it was assigned here by matching the DNA to germline. Germline CDR1 and CDR2: EGSTGY and YDSYTSSV. The CDR3 sequence is 14 residues long. CDR3 DNA: TGCGCCACCATGGACAATAGTAGTGATTGGATCAAGACGTTT. This translates into CATMDNSSDWIKTF.

Comments on this clone: The protein TCRdb lists belongs to a much larger clone and differs from this DNA's translation at residue 10, which points to a read error; the protein shown is made from the DNA. CDR3 DNA: TGTGCCACCTGGGACGGGCTCCCCCCTGCAACCTTCAGCGATTATTATAAGAAACTCTTT. Translated, it gives CATWDGLPPATFSDYYKKLF. The V and J genes are TRGV2 and TRGJ1 or TRGJ2. TCRdb leaves out the J gene; it was filled in here by matching the DNA to germline. The V segment lost 0 bases and the J segment 2 bases; nucleotides outside the gene matches: 22. This CDR3 is 20 amino acids long. CDR1 is EGSNGY and CDR2 is YDSYNSKV in the germline V gene.

This clone was recorded many times. The TCRdb record carries a much larger clone's protein, which differs from this DNA's translation at residue 14; a read error is the likely cause, and the protein listed here is the DNA translation. The chain combines TRGV9 with TRGJP. In germline, CDR1 is GITISATS, CDR2 ISYDGTV (reference sequence). The CDR3 contains 16 residues. CDR3 sequence reads: CALWRSQELGKKIRVF. CDR3 DNA: TGTGCCTTGTGGAGAAGTCAAGAGTTGGGCAAAAAAATCAGGGTATTT.

This clone came up a few times. A single base is all that separates this from a far larger clone, so a read error is likely. Because the CDR3's place on the DNA is in doubt, the DNA is left out and the CDR3 is given as listed by TCRdb. No J gene call was made, and the V gene is TRGV9. The germline CDR1 and CDR2 sequences are GITISATS and ISYDGTV (reference sequence). Counting both end residues, the CDR3 totals 33 amino acids. The CDR3 sequence is CALWEVQTIIIRNSLAVEQHLLSQVSIGRIQHF.

This clone has at least ten counts. It differs at one base from a far larger clone, so likely a read error. Other DNA sequences of this sample code for an identical CDR3. The V gene corresponds to TRGV4; no J gene was called. Germline V gene data show CDR1 as EGSTGY and CDR2 as YDSYTSSV. This CDR3 has 12 residues. The CDR3 DNA reads as TGTGCCACCTGGGAGAGTTATTATAAGAAGCTCTTT. Protein: CATWESYYKKLF.

Comment on this clone: This likely came from a read error, as a far larger clone is one base away. The same CDR3 can be traced to other DNA sequences in this sample. This sequence joins TRGV9 and TRGJP. TCRdb does not report a J gene; here it was assigned by matching the DNA to germline references. Germline CDR1 GITISATS, CDR2 ISYDGTV (reference sequence). The CDR3 is 17 amino acids. Trimming removed 1 base from V and 7 bases from J; junction bases left unmatched: 7. The CDR3 DNA reads TGTGCCTTGTGGGAGGTCCATTCGGAGTTGGGCAAAAAAATCAAGGTATTT. Translated, it gives CALWEVHSELGKKIKVF.

This clone was recorded many times. The CDR3 nucleotides are TGTGCCACCTGGGATACCAAATACGCTCATGGGATCAAGACGTTT. Its translation: CATWDTKYAHGIKTF. The V gene is TRGV8, the J gene TRGJP2. Germline loops: CDR1 VENAVY, CDR2 YDSYNSRV. Trimming cost V 2 bases and J 12 bases; bases outside gene matches: 15. This CDR3 contains 15 residues.

This clone was detected many times. V and J are TRGV4 and TRGJ1 or TRGJ2. Germline V gene sequence: CDR1 EGSTGY, CDR2 YDSYTSSV. V lost 2 bases, J lost 2 bases, and 3 bases stayed unmatched. The CDR3 is 13 amino acids. In DNA form, the CDR3 reads TGTGCCACCTGGGATGCGGATTATTATAAGAAACTCTTT. Protein sequence: CATWDADYYKKLF.

This clone is medium-sized. At the DNA level, this CDR3 is encoded by other sequences in the same sample as well. This rearrangement joins TRGV2 to TRGJP2. This CDR3 is 15 amino acids long. V gave up 6 bases and J gave up 3 bases; unmatched junction bases: 10. Looked up from germline, CDR1 is EGSNGY and CDR2 is YDSYNSKV. In DNA, the CDR3 is TGTGCCACCTGGACATTTGTTCGTAGTGATTGGATCAAGACGTTT. Protein sequence: CATWTFVRSDWIKTF.

This clone was found a few times. The chain links TRGV3 to TRGJ1 or TRGJ2. The germline V gene has CDR1 VTNTFY and CDR2 YDVSTARD (reference sequence). Losses at the gene ends were 0 bases for V and 11 bases for J; bases not matched to a gene: 16. This CDR3 is built from 15 residues. The CDR3 region is CATWDRRFGGGEKLF. CDR3 sequence (DNA): TGTGCCACCTGGGACAGGCGTTTTGGGGGTGGTGAGAAACTCTTT.

This clone has at least ten counts. The likely explanation is a read error, given a far larger clone one base away. Because the CDR3's place on the DNA is in doubt, the DNA is left out and the CDR3 is given as listed by TCRdb. Other DNA sequences from this sample encode an identical CDR3 as well. CDR3: CALWEVQTIIIRNSLAVEQHLLSQVSIGRIQHF. The V gene corresponds to TRGV9; no J gene was called. The CDR3 extends over 33 residues, inclusive of both ends. Germline loops: CDR1 GITISATS, CDR2 ISYDGTV (reference sequence).

This clone was seen only a few times. A far larger clone is off by one base, so a read error is likely. The limits of the CDR3 on the DNA are not certain, so only TCRdb's listed CDR3 is given. This specimen includes other DNA sequences encoding the same CDR3. CDR3 loop: CALWEQGLRNSLAVEQHLLSQVSIGRIQHF. The J gene has no call, while the V gene is TRGV9. Germline-derived CDR1 and CDR2 are GITISATS and ISYDGTV (reference sequence). The CDR3 region is 30 residues in length, termini included.

This clone was counted only a few times. TCRdb lists the protein of a much larger clone for this DNA, which differs at residue 8, so this is likely a read error; the protein given here is translated from the DNA itself. The chain has TRGV9 and TRGJP2. TCRdb is silent on the J gene; assignment here came from matching the DNA to germline. The junction had 8 bases not matched to a gene; V was cut back by 3 bases and J by 4 bases. Germline V gives CDR1 GITISATS, CDR2 ISYDGTV (reference sequence). This CDR3 is 15 amino acids long. CDR3 DNA sequence: TGTGCCTTGTGGGAGCCGGTCGTTAGTGATTGGATCAAGACGTTT. Translating gives CALWEPVVSDWIKTF.

In the case of this clone: The mismatch at residue 12 between this DNA's translation and the TCRdb protein of a much larger clone likely reflects a read error; the protein shown is translated from the DNA. This sequence joins TRGV9 and TRGJP. The J gene comes from matching the DNA to germline here; TCRdb lacks it. CDR1 and CDR2 from the germline V gene are GITISATS and ISYDGTV (reference sequence). CDR3 length: 18 residues. The CDR3 protein is CALWEVHPQELSKKIKVF. The CDR3 DNA reads TGTGCCTTGTGGGAGGTTCATCCTCAAGAGTTGAGCAAAAAAATCAAGGTATTT.

This clone appeared many times. The TCRdb protein comes from a much larger clone and disagrees with this DNA's translation at residue 5, likely due to a read error; the protein given here is derived from the DNA. The J gene is TRGJ1 or TRGJ2, the V gene TRGV9. The germline CDR1 and CDR2 sequences are GITISATS and ISYDGTV (reference sequence). V dropped 5 bases and J dropped 2; count of bases not matched to a gene: 6. This CDR3 comprises 13 residues. Written as DNA, the CDR3 is TGTGCCTTGTGGGGGGGCTATTATTATAAGAAACTCTTT. Encoded protein: CALWGGYYYKKLF.

About this clone itself: Only one base separates this from a far larger clonotype, so it likely reflects a read error. This specimen includes other DNA sequences encoding the same CDR3. This chain joins TRGV9 and TRGJ1 or TRGJ2. TCRdb lists no J gene, so it was determined here by aligning the DNA to germline. The CDR3 sequence is 14 residues long. Germline V gene lookup returns CDR1 GITISATS and CDR2 ISYDGTV (reference sequence). The CDR3 reads CALWEVGEDYKKLF. The CDR3 DNA sequence: TGCGCCTTGTGGGAGGTGGGTGAGGATTATAAGAAACTCTTT.

The table lists this clone with a few counts. The mismatch at residue 3 between this DNA's translation and the TCRdb protein of a much larger clone likely reflects a read error; the protein shown is translated from the DNA. This chain connects TRGV9 to TRGJ1 or TRGJ2. The CDR3 contains 13 residues. Germline V lookup: CDR1 GITISATS, CDR2 ISYDGTV (reference sequence). CDR3 DNA sequence: TGTGCCTCGTGGGACCCCGAATGTTATAAGAAACTCTTT. It encodes CASWDPECYKKLF.

Concerning this clone: A read error likely explains this, since a far larger clone differs by one base. Other DNA sequences of this sample code for an identical CDR3. The chain is built from TRGV9 and TRGJ1 or TRGJ2. Because TCRdb records no J gene, it was assigned here through a match of the DNA to germline. The CDR3 totals 14 residues. The trim removed 1 base at V and 6 bases at J, leaving 9 bases unmatched. Germline V gene sequence: CDR1 GITISATS, CDR2 ISYDGTV (reference sequence). CDR3 nucleotides: TGTGCCTTGTGGGAGGTAAATCCTCCTTATAAGAAACTCTTT. This sequence encodes CALWEVNPPYKKLF.

This clone was detected many times. A read error is likely here: a far larger clone is one base away. The sample contains more than one DNA sequence encoding this CDR3. The chain has TRGV9 and TRGJP. The CDR3 spans 16 residues. Looked up from germline, CDR1 is GITISATS and CDR2 is ISYDGTV (reference sequence). Here the CDR3 DNA reads TGTGCCTTGTGGAAAGGTCAAGAGTTGGGTAAAAAAATCAAGGTATTT. Amino acid sequence: CALWKGQELGKKIKVF.

In this sample, this clone turned up many times. The TCRdb protein comes from a much larger clone and disagrees with this DNA's translation at residue 6, likely due to a read error; the protein given here is derived from the DNA. The chain has TRGV8 and TRGJ1 or TRGJ2. TCRdb does not report a J gene; here it was assigned by matching the DNA to germline references. Unmatched junction bases numbered 7, after V lost 3 bases and J lost 11 bases. Germline values: CDR1 VENAVY, CDR2 YDSYNSRV. The CDR3 has 11 residues. The chain's CDR3 is CATWDGSQKLF. The CDR3 coding sequence is TGTGCCACCTGGGATGGGTCGCAGAAACTCTTT.

Concerning this clone itself: A read error likely explains this, since a far larger clone differs by one base. This sample includes further DNA sequences coding for the same CDR3. The rearrangement links TRGV9 to TRGJP. V shed 3 bases, J shed 7 bases, and the junction held 12 bases outside the gene matches. This CDR3 comprises 18 residues. Germline CDR1 reads GITISATS; CDR2 reads ISYDGTV (reference sequence). CDR3 loop: CALWETASTELGKKIKVF. CDR3 sequence (DNA): TGTGCCTTGTGGGAGACCGCGAGCACGGAGTTGGGCAAAAAAATCAAGGTATTT.